The clone carrying this T cell receptor beta chain was detected only a few times. What it recognizes is unknown. The sample's time point: patch test 1, 2 weeks after DPC sensitization. Indicated treatment: therapeutic diphenylcyclopropenone sensitization with weekly scalp DPC. TCRdb redid the calling of the RACE reads with MiXCR, one entry per CDR3 protein. This sample has 150,000 to 200,000 distinct CDR3 sequences, with approximately 20% found just once. The data stem from a study of human T cells and chemical hapten exposure. About the study: Patch tests delivered 0.01% DPC to the upper back and were evaluated at 6 days. Study-wide results and caveats: Against controls, expanded TCRs gave rise to significantly more large CDR3 similarity clusters.

The CDR3 has 14 residues. The germline CDR1 and CDR2 sequences are MNHNY and SVGAGI (reference sequence). Trimming stripped 10 bases from V and 2 bases from J, with 16 bases between. The sequence came from a woman between 50 and 59 years old with alopecia areata. Some clones in this sample may be carry-over from other donors' samples. The chain carries TRBV6-6 and TRBJ2-3; tentative D call: TRBD2 (6 bases). The input for sequencing was whole blood, taken in connection with sensitization to the hapten diphenylcyclopropenone (DPC). CDR3 in amino acids: CATTVADYTDTQYF. CDR3 sequence (DNA): TGTGCCACCACGGTAGCGGATTACACAGATACGCAGTATTTT.